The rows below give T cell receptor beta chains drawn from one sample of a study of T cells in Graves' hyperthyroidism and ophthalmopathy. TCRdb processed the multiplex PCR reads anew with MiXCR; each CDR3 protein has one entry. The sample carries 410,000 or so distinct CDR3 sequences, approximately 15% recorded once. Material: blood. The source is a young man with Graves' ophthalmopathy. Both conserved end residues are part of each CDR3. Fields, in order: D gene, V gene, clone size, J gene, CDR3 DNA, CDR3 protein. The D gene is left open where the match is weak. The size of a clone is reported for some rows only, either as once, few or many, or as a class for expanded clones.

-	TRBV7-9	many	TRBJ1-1	TGTGCCAGCAGTAAGTGGGAGGGGGACACTGAAGCTTTCTTT	CASSKWEGDTEAFF
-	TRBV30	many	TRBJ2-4	TGTGCCTGGAGCCTTGGCGGACAAAACATTCAGTACTTC	CAWSLGGQNIQYF
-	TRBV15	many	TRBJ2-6	TGTGCCACCAGCAGAGTCCTGTTTTCTGGGGCCAACGTCCTGACTTTC	CATSRVLFSGANVLTF
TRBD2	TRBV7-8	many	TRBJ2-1	TGTGCCAGCAGCCTCCAGGGACTAGCGGGAGTACGGTTCTTC	CASSLQGLAGVRFF
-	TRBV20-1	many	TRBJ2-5	TGCAGTGCTTCTCCGGCGACCCAGTACTTC	CSASPATQYF
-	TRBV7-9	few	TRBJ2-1	TGTGCCAGCAGCCCAAGAACCAAGGGTGAGCAGTTCTTC	CASSPRTKGEQFF
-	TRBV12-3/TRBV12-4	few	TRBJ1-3	TGTGCCAGCAGTCTATCTCCCGGAACAGGCTCTGGAAACACCATATATTTT	CASSLSPGTGSGNTIYF
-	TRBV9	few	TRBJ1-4	TGTGCCAGCAGCGTAGCGGCGGGCAGTAATGAAAAACTGTTTTTT	CASSVAAGSNEKLFF
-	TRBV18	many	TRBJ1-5	TGTGCCAGCTCACCCGGGGCGGGGTTCCTGCCCCAGCATTTT	CASSPGAGFLPQHF
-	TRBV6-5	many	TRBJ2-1	TGTGCCAGCAGTTACGGGTCAAATAATGAGCAGTTCTTC	CASSYGSNNEQFF
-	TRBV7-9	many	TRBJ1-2	TGTGCCAGCAGCTTAGGGGGCTACTATGGCTACACCTTC	CASSLGGYYGYTF
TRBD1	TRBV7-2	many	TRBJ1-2	TGTGCCAGCAGCTTAGCTGGGACAGGGAACTATGGCTACACCTTC	CASSLAGTGNYGYTF
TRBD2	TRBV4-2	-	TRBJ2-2	TGTGCCAGCAGCCAAGAAAGCGGGGGGGCCGCGAACACCGGGGAGCTGTTTTTT	CASSQESGGAANTGELFF
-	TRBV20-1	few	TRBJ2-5	TGCAGTGTTAGACCAGGGGCATCCCAAGAGACCCAGTACTTC	CSVRPGASQETQYF
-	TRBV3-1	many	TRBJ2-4	TGTGCCAGCAGCCAAGAACTAACGGACGCCAAAAACATTCAGTACTTC	CASSQELTDAKNIQYF
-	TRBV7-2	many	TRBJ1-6	TGTGCCAGCAGCTTTAGCATCTCACCCCTCCACTTT	CASSFSISPLHF
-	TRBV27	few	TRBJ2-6	TGTGCCAGCAGCTGGGACGGCTCTGGGGCCAACGTCCTGACTTTC	CASSWDGSGANVLTF
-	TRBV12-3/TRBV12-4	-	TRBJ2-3	TGTGCCAGCAGGGACCGGGACCCTCATACGCAGTATTTT	CASRDRDPHTQYF
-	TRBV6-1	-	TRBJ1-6	TGTGCCAGCAGTTATATGGGGCGAAGAAATTCACCCCTCCACTTT	CASSYMGRRNSPLHF
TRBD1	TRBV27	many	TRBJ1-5	TGTGCCAGCAGTTTATTGGGACAGGGTGACAGCAATCAGCCCCAGCATTTT	CASSLLGQGDSNQPQHF
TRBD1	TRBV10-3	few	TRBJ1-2	TGTGCCACCGGACAGGGGGTAAACTATGGCTACACCTTC	CATGQGVNYGYTF
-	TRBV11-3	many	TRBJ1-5	TGTGCCAGCAGCCCATGGACGGGTAGCAATCAGCCCCAGCATTTT	CASSPWTGSNQPQHF
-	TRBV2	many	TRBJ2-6	TGTGCCAGCAGTGCTTTACATGCCCAACGGGCCAACGTCCTGACTTTC	CASSALHAQRANVLTF
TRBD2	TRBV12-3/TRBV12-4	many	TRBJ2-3	TGTGCCAGCAGGCCCCCGGGACTAGCGGGGTTATATACGCAGTATTTT	CASRPPGLAGLYTQYF
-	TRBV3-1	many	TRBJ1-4	TGTGCCAGCAGCCAGCCAGCGGTTAATGAAAAACTGTTTTTT	CASSQPAVNEKLFF
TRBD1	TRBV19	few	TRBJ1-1	TGTGCCAGTAGTATCAGGGGGACTGAAGCTTTCTTT	CASSIRGTEAFF
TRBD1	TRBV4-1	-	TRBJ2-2	TGCGCCAGCAGCCAACACAACAGGGGGGACACCGGGGAGCTGTTTTTT	CASSQHNRGDTGELFF
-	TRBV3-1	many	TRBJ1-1	TGTGCCAGCAGTCAAGATAACCTCATGTCAACTTTCTTT	CASSQDNLMSTFF
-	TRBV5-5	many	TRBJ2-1	TGTGCCAGCAGCTTGAGTATGGGGGGCGGAGAGCAGTTCTTC	CASSLSMGGGEQFF
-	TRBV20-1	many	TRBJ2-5	TGCAGTGGATTGGGGGAGACCCAGTACTTC	CSGLGETQYF
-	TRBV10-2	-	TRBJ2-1	TGCGCCAGCAGTGTAGCCTTCCCTGACAATGAGCAGTTCTTC	CASSVAFPDNEQFF
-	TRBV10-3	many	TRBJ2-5	TGTGCCATCAGTGAGTCTTACCAAGAGACCCAGTACTTC	CAISESYQETQYF
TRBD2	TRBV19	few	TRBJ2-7	TGTGCCAGTAGTACCCGGGGGGGCCGAAGCTCCTACGAGCAGTACTTC	CASSTRGGRSSYEQYF
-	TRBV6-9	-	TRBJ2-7	TGTGCCAGCAGCTATACAGGACACTACGAGCAGTACTTC	CASSYTGHYEQYF
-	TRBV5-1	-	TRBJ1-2	TGCGCCAGCAGCTCCGAATCCAGGGTAGGAGATGGCTACACCTTC	CASSSESRVGDGYTF
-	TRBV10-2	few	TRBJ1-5	TGCGCCAGCAGTGACAACCGAAGGGCTCGCAATCAGCCCCAGCATTTT	CASSDNRRARNQPQHF
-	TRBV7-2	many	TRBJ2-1	TGTGCCAGCAGCTTAGTGGGTAGCTTTGTGGGCAATGAGCAGTTCTTC	CASSLVGSFVGNEQFF
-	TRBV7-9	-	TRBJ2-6	TGTGCCAGCAGCTCGTCTGAGGCCAACGTCCTGACTTTC	CASSSSEANVLTF
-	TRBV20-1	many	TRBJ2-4	TGCAGTGCTAGCCAAGGGTTTGACAAAAACATTCAGTACTTC	CSASQGFDKNIQYF
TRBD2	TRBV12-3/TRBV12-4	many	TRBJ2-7	TGTGCCAGCAGTACCGGGACTAGCTTCTACGAGCAGTACTTC	CASSTGTSFYEQYF